These 21 T cell receptor beta chains were all obtained from the same sample, sequenced in a study of T cells in Graves' hyperthyroidism and ophthalmopathy. Template material for amplifying TCR beta CDR3 regions consisted of RNA transcripts. Primed by the HTBI set, a first-round RT-PCR was run on the TCR CDR3. Each CDR3 protein is one row after TCRdb ran MiXCR on the multiplex PCR reads. Of hundreds of thousands of distinct CDR3 sequences in the sample, approximately 15% were seen once. The source material was blood. These receptors all come from a young woman with Graves' hyperthyroidism.

This clonotype was counted at least ten times. The J gene is TRBJ2-7, the V gene TRBV20-1; D perhaps matches TRBD1 (6 bases). The germline CDR1 and CDR2 sequences are DFQATT and SNEGSKA (reference sequence). With 0 bases removed from V and 4 bases from J, the gap between germline ends came to 16 bases. The CDR3 covers 15 residues. In DNA form, the CDR3 reads TGCAGTGCTAGAGACCAAGGACAGCCGATATACGAGCAGTACTTC. Encoded protein: CSARDQGQPIYEQYF.

In its sample, this clonotype was seen a few times. The chain combines TRBV19 with TRBJ1-4; TRBD1 matches 8 bases. J was trimmed by 5 bases and V by 3 bases; bases with no gene match: 26. Germline values: CDR1 LNHDA, CDR2 SQIVND (reference sequence). The CDR3 contains 22 residues. CDR3 in amino acids: CASSIGKIGTGGWRAINEKLFF. DNA for the CDR3: TGTGCCAGTAGTATCGGCAAAATCGGGACAGGCGGTTGGAGGGCCATCAATGAAAAACTGTTTTTT. Looking up the rest from reference TRBV19 and TRBJ1-4 gives the full variable domain: DGGITQSPKYLFRKEGQNVTLSCEQNLNHDAMYWYRQDPGQGLRLIYYSQIVNDFQKGDIAEGYSVSREKKESFPLTVTSAQKNPTAFYLCASSIGKIGTGGWRAINEKLFFGSGTQLSVL.

This clonotype has a count of ten or more. The chain joins TRBV11-3 to TRBJ2-7; D is undetermined. Trimming took off 1 base at V and 0 bases at J, with 10 bases between the two ends. Germline V gives CDR1 SGHNT, CDR2 YENEEA. The CDR3 totals 15 residues. CDR3: CASSLGARSSYEQYF. CDR3 in DNA: TGTGCCAGCAGCTTAGGGGCGAGAAGCTCCTACGAGCAGTACTTC.

This clonotype was counted between two and nine times. The chain uses TRBV6-1 and TRBJ2-1; D remains unclear. Trimming took off 6 bases at V and 5 bases at J, with 11 bases between the two ends. The CDR3 loop spans 13 amino acids. Per germline, CDR1 MNHNS and CDR2 SASEGT. CDR3: CASSRGPDNEQFF. The DNA of the CDR3 is TGTGCCAGCAGCCGAGGACCAGACAATGAGCAGTTCTTC.

This clonotype was counted ten times or more. J is TRBJ2-7 and V is TRBV2, with D possibly TRBD2 on 5 matching bases. The germline V and J ends were trimmed by 2 bases and 0 bases, with 8 bases remaining between them. Germline V gives CDR1 SNHLY, CDR2 FYNNEI. This CDR3 comprises 14 residues. The DNA for the CDR3 is TGTGCCAGCAGTGAACCTGGGAGCTCCTACGAGCAGTACTTC. This codes for CASSEPGSSYEQYF.

The table lists this clonotype with many counts. The genes are TRBV6-1 and TRBJ1-5; D not certain. Trimming stripped 1 base from V and 6 bases from J, with 13 bases between. The CDR3 is 15 residues long. The germline gives CDR1 MNHNS, CDR2 SASEGT. The CDR3 loop reads CASSEGVMGSQPQHF. CDR3 coding DNA: TGTGCCAGCAGTGAAGGGGTTATGGGTAGTCAGCCCCAGCATTTT.

This clonotype was recorded a few times. Since the CDR3 does not end with the conserved phenylalanine or tryptophan, this likely comes from a read error. This sequence joins TRBV7-2 and TRBJ1-1; D unresolved. This CDR3 has 16 amino acids. Germline CDR1 SGHTA, CDR2 FQGNSA. The V end lost 0 bases, the J end lost 1 base, and 12 bases lay between the germline ends. The CDR3 region has the DNA TGTGCCAGCAGCTTAGCGGCAACAGTCCAGAACACTGAAGCTTTCTGT. It yields the protein CASSLAATVQNTEAFC.

Only a few counts were recorded for this clonotype. This chain joins TRBV19 and TRBJ1-1; D gene ambiguous. Germline V gene sequence: CDR1 LNHDA, CDR2 SQIVND (reference sequence). CDR3 length: 13 residues. Trimming took off 7 bases at V and 4 bases at J, with 13 bases between the two ends. The CDR3 sequence is CASKLKSSTEAFF. The CDR3 DNA sequence: TGTGCCAGTAAATTAAAGAGTAGCACTGAAGCTTTCTTT.

This clonotype was observed at least ten times. The V call is TRBV12-3 or TRBV12-4, the J call TRBJ2-7; 7 bases agree with TRBD1. The J segment lost 4 bases and the V segment lost 4 bases, leaving 1 base of the junction unmatched. CDR3 length: 12 residues. The CDR3 DNA sequence: TGTGCCAGCAGTTGGGGACAGTACGAGCAGTACTTC. This sequence encodes CASSWGQYEQYF.

This chain links TRBV15 with TRBJ1-4; TRBD1 aligns across 7 bases. CDR3 length: 17 amino acids. CDR1 is LNHNV, CDR2 YYDKDF, per germline (reference sequence). J was trimmed by 1 base and V by 4 bases; bases with no gene match: 9. This CDR3 reads CATSKGGDFVTNEKLFF. CDR3 bases: TGTGCCACCAGCAAAGGGGGCGATTTTGTAACTAATGAAAAACTGTTTTTT.

This clonotype was picked up many times. The CDR3 DNA reads TGTGCCAGCAGGCCGGACTCGAATACGCAGTATTTT. Translated: CASRPDSNTQYF. V and J are TRBV2 and TRBJ2-3, with D possibly TRBD2 on 5 matching bases. The CDR3 has 12 residues. Germline assignment: CDR1 SNHLY and CDR2 FYNNEI. V lost 6 bases, J lost 7 bases, and 11 bases lay in between.

This clonotype was recorded at least ten times. The chain recombines TRBV20-1 with TRBJ2-7; no reliable D call. The CDR3 is made up of 12 amino acids. Trimming removed 3 bases from V and 2 bases from J, with 8 bases in between. Germline V CDR1 and CDR2: DFQATT, SNEGSKA (reference sequence). The CDR3: CSARGITYEQYF. The CDR3 nucleotides read TGCAGTGCTAGGGGCATCACCTACGAGCAGTACTTC.

Turning to this clonotype: One end of the junction varies from germline; a read error may be responsible. V is TRBV6-2 or TRBV6-3 and J is TRBJ1-5; D not certain. Germline V gene data show CDR1 as MNHEY and CDR2 as SVGEGT. The CDR3 length is 15 residues. This CDR3 reads CASSYSADSNQPQHF. The CDR3, as DNA: TGTGCCAGCAGCTACTCGGCGGATAGCAATCAGCCCCAGCATTTT.

The table lists this clonotype with many counts. This rearrangement joins TRBV30 to TRBJ1-1; D gene unclear. Germline CDR1 reads GTSNPN; CDR2 reads SVGIG (reference sequence). With 7 bases removed from V and 10 bases from J, the gap between germline ends came to 19 bases. The CDR3 is 12 residues long. The CDR3 DNA reads TGTGCCTCCACCGAAGGGCGTTTAGGAGCTTTCTTT. Protein: CASTEGRLGAFF. Based on the CDR3 plus reference TRBV30 and TRBJ1-1, the full variable domain is SQTIHQWPATLVQPVGSPLSLECTVEGTSNPNLYWYRQAAGRGLQLLFYSVGIGQISSEVPQNLSASRPQDRQFILSSKKLLLSDSGFYLCASTEGRLGAFFGQGTRLTVV.

This clonotype appeared many times. CDR3 in DNA: TGCAGTGCTAGAGAACAGGGCGGCGAGCAGTACTTC. Amino acid sequence: CSAREQGGEQYF. The V call is TRBV20-1, the J call TRBJ2-7, with D maybe TRBD1 (6 bases). Trimming removed 0 bases at V and 6 bases at J, with 9 bases between. The CDR3 length is 12 residues. CDR1 DFQATT and CDR2 SNEGSKA come from the germline V gene (reference sequence).

This clonotype was recorded many times. The chain has TRBV28 and TRBJ2-7; D might be TRBD1 or TRBD2, each matching 5 bases. Germline CDR1 MDHEN, CDR2 SYDVKM. The CDR3 runs 12 residues. Trimming took 6 bases from V and 4 from J, leaving 10 bases between them. CDR3 bases: TGTGCCAGCAGCCCGGGGCTATACGAGCAGTACTTC. Amino acids: CASSPGLYEQYF.

This clonotype was seen many times. The rearrangement joins TRBV2 to TRBJ2-1, with 7 bases fitting TRBD1. The germline gives CDR1 SNHLY, CDR2 FYNNEI. The CDR3 has 12 residues. V shed 7 bases and J 5 bases; nucleotides not matched to a gene: 2. This CDR3 is CASIQGNNEQFF. The CDR3 DNA reads as TGTGCCAGCATACAGGGGAACAATGAGCAGTTCTTC.

This clonotype has a count of ten or more. The V and J genes are TRBV7-9 and TRBJ2-7, with TRBD2 as a possible D gene (8 bases). CDR3 length: 15 amino acids. The V end lost 7 bases, the J end lost 3 bases, and 19 bases lay between the germline ends. The germline CDR1 and CDR2 sequences are SEHNR and FQNEAQ (reference sequence). Here the CDR3 reads CASNRGAGVLYEQYF. The CDR3 region has the DNA TGTGCCAGCAACAGGGGAGCGGGAGTACTCTACGAGCAGTACTTC.

V gene TRBV5-6 combines with J gene TRBJ2-3, with D possibly being TRBD1 or TRBD2 (5 bases each). Deletions cut 4 bases from V and 4 bases from J, with 13 bases between. The germline V gene encodes CDR1 SGHDT and CDR2 YYEEEE. The CDR3 has 14 residues. As DNA, the CDR3 is TGTGCCAGCAGCCCCGGGACCAACGCAGATACGCAGTATTTT. This translates into CASSPGTNADTQYF.

The table lists this clonotype with many counts. The rearrangement joins TRBV2 to TRBJ1-2; perhaps TRBD1 as D (6 bases). V lost 5 bases and J 0 bases, leaving 10 bases between the germline ends. CDR1 is SNHLY, CDR2 FYNNEI, per germline. The CDR3 is made up of 14 amino acids. The CDR3 DNA sequence: TGTGCCAGCAGTCGGGGGCTAGCTAACTATGGCTACACCTTC. As protein: CASSRGLANYGYTF.

This clonotype was counted between two and nine times. The chain joins TRBV6-9 to TRBJ2-3; weak D call: TRBD2 (5 bases). The germline CDR1 and CDR2 sequences are MNHGY and SVAAGI. The V gene lost 0 bases and the J gene lost 13 bases, with 17 bases spanning the gap. The CDR3 is 14 residues long. The CDR3, as DNA: TGTGCCAGCAGTTATTCAATTTTACTCCCGGAGGAGTATTTT. Translating gives CASSYSILLPEEYF.